Shown below are 4 T cell receptor beta chains from a single sample sequenced in a study of blood T cell repertoires in COVID-19. Data came from immunoSEQ multiplex PCR; TCRdb stores just in-frame clones and leaves some out. This table has 250,000 or so clones, 83% appearing once. Sequencing used PBMCs or T cells enriched from blood (not recorded which). These receptor sequences come from a woman in her thirties or forties who had been exposed to COVID-19.

This clone was counted once. V and J are TRBV7-8 and TRBJ2-7, with TRBD2 as a possible D gene (6 bases). Trimming cost V 0 bases and J 6 bases, with 12 bases left between them. Germline lookup yields CDR1 SGHVS and CDR2 FQNEAQ. The CDR3 spans 14 residues. The CDR3 spells CASSLAAREVEQYF. The CDR3 DNA reads as TGTGCCAGCAGCTTAGCGGCCAGGGAGGTCGAGCAGTACTTC.

This chain links TRBV25-1 with TRBJ1-1; a possible D gene is TRBD1 (6 bases). Germline-derived CDR1 and CDR2 are MGHDK and SYGVNS. With 9 bases removed from V and 4 bases from J, the gap between germline ends came to 15 bases. This CDR3 has 13 amino acids. This chain's CDR3 is CASGGGGSTEAFF. CDR3 DNA: TGTGCCAGTGGAGGGGGGGGATCCACTGAAGCTTTCTTT.

The rearrangement joins TRBV2 to TRBJ2-2; possibly TRBD1 for D (5 bases). CDR1 SNHLY and CDR2 FYNNEI come from the germline V gene. V was pared by 6 bases and J by 0 bases, with 14 bases between. This CDR3 is built from 16 residues. The DNA for the CDR3 is TGTGCCAGCAGCATATTAGGACAAACGAACACCGGGGAGCTGTTTTTT. The encoded protein is CASSILGQTNTGELFF. The full variable domain, in which reference TRBV2 and TRBJ2-2 provide the parts outside the CDR3, is EPEVTQTPSHQVTQMGQEVILRCVPISNHLYFYWYRQILGQKVEFLVSFYNNEISEKSEIFDDQFSVERPDGSNFTLKIRSTKLEDSAMYFCASSILGQTNTGELFFGEGSRLTVL.

The chain employs TRBV5-6 and TRBJ1-1, with D possibly TRBD1 on 5 matching bases. Germline CDR1 and CDR2: SGHDT and YYEEEE. The CDR3 spans 14 residues. Trimming shortened V by 3 bases and J by 3 bases, and 12 bases separated the two germline ends. The CDR3 protein is CASSWTGGDTEAFF. The CDR3 bases are TGTGCCAGCAGCTGGACGGGGGGTGACACTGAAGCTTTCTTT.